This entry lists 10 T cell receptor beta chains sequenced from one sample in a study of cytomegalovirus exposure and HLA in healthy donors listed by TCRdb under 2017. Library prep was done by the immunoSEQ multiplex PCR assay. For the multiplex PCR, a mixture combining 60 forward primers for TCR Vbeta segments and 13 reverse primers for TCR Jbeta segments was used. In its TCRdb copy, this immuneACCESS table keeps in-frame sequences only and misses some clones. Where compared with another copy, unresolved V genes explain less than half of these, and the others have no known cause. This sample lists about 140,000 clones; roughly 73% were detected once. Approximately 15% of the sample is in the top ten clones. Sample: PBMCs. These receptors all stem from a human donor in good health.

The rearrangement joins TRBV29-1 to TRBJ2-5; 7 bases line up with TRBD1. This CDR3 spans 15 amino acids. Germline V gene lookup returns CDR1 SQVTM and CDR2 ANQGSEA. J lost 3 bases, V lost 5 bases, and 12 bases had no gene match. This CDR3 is CSVSRLGQLEETQYF. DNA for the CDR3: TGCAGCGTTTCGCGGTTGGGACAGCTCGAAGAGACCCAGTACTTC.

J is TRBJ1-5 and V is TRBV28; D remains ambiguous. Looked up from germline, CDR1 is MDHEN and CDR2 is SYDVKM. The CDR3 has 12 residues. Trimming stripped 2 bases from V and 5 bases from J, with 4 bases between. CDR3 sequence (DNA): TGTGCCAGCAGTTTAGGCTATCAGCCCCAGCATTTT. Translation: CASSLGYQPQHF.

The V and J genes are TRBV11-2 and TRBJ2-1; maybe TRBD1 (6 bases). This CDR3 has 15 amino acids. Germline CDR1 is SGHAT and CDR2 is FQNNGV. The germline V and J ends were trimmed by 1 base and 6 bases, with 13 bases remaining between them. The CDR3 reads CASSLVRGMGNEQFF. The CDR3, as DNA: TGTGCCAGCAGCTTAGTCAGGGGAATGGGCAATGAGCAGTTCTTC.

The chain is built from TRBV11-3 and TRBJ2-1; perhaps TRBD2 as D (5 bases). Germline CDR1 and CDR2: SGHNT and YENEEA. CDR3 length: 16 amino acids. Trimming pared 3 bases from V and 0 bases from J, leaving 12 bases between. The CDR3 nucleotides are TGTGCCAGCAGCTTGCAAGCGGCGAGCTCCTACAATGAGCAGTTCTTC. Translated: CASSLQAASSYNEQFF.

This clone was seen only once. The CDR3 region is CASSFRLAGGEQYF. The CDR3 coding sequence is TGTGCCAGCAGCTTTCGCCTAGCGGGAGGTGAGCAGTACTTC. The chain is built from TRBV7-8 and TRBJ2-7, with 11 bases lining up with TRBD2. CDR3 size: 14 residues. Trimming at V came to 3 bases and at J to 7 bases, leaving 5 bases not matched to a gene. Germline assignment: CDR1 SGHVS and CDR2 FQNEAQ.

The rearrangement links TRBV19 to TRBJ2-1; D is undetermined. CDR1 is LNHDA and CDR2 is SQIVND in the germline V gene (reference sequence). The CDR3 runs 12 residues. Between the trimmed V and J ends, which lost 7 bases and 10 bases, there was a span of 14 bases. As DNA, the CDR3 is TGTGCCAGTACCCTAGATTCACGAGAGCAGTTCTTC. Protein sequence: CASTLDSREQFF.

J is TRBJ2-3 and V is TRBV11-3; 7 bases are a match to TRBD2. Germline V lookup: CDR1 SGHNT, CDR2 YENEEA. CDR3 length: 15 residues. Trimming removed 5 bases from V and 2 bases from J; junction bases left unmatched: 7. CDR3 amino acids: CASSAWGGNTDTQYF. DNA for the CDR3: TGTGCCAGCAGCGCCTGGGGGGGGAACACAGATACGCAGTATTTT.

CDR3 region: CASSTGHDRGGETQYF. Written as DNA, the CDR3 is TGCGCCAGCAGCACCGGTCATGACAGGGGTGGAGAGACCCAGTACTTC. The V and J genes are TRBV5-1 and TRBJ2-5; 8 bases align to TRBD1. CDR3 length: 16 residues. Germline V lookup: CDR1 SGHRS, CDR2 YFSETQ. V was clipped by 4 bases and J by 4 bases; unmatched bases: 12.

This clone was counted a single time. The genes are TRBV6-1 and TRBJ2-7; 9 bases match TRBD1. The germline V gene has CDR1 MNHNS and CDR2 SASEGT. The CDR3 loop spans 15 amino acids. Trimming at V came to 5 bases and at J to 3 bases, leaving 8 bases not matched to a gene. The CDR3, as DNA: TGTGCCAGCAGTCCCCAGGGGACAGGGTACTACGAGCAGTACTTC. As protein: CASSPQGTGYYEQYF.

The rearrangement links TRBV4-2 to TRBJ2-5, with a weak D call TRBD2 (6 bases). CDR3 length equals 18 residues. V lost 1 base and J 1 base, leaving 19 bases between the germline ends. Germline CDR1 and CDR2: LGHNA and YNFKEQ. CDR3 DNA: TGTGCCAGCAGCCAAGGGGGGGACCCAACGGACCCCCAAGAGACCCAGTACTTC. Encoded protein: CASSQGGDPTDPQETQYF.